Listed here are 2 T cell receptor beta chains from one sample, sequenced in a study of beta chain features in type 1 diabetes. Every isolated RNA sample was fully reverse transcribed, so sequencing captured expressed TCRB transcripts. Generated by immunoSEQ multiplex PCR, the TCRdb table keeps only in-frame clones and is missing some. The table has nearly 700,000 clones, around an eighth seen once. Their specific antigens are unknown. Study-wide results and caveats: A moderate, significant TCRB CDR3 shortening appeared in type 1 diabetes across four CD4+ subsets.

The sample comprised naive CD4+ T cells from blood. Receptors originate from a man younger than 30 with type 1 diabetes.

This clone was counted a few times. This sequence joins TRBV10-3 and TRBJ2-7, with D maybe TRBD1 (5 bases). The CDR3 runs 15 residues. V dropped 4 bases and J dropped 2 bases, with 15 bases sitting between them. The germline CDR1 and CDR2 sequences are ENHRY and SYGVKD. In DNA, the CDR3 is TGTGCCATCAGTGGGGGTATGGACACTCCCTACGAGCAGTACTTC. This sequence encodes CAISGGMDTPYEQYF.

This clone has just a few counts. The rearrangement uses TRBV10-3 and TRBJ2-7; D possibly uses TRBD1 or TRBD2 (5 bases each). The CDR3 length is 14 residues. CDR1 is ENHRY and CDR2 is SYGVKD in the germline V gene. Trimming shortened V by 3 bases and J by 3 bases, and 12 bases separated the two germline ends. CDR3 region: CAISDWDGHYEQYF. The CDR3 DNA follows: TGTGCCATCAGTGACTGGGACGGACACTACGAGCAGTACTTC.